Shown below are 29 T cell receptor beta chains from a single sample sequenced in a study of blood T cell repertoires in COVID-19. Produced via immunoSEQ multiplex PCR; TCRdb's table is partial and in-frame only. The sample has around 100,000 clones, 80% to 90% seen once; the top ten hold about 30%. The specimen was peripheral blood. The receptors were sampled from a woman aged 80 or over with acute or convalescent COVID-19.

Here the CDR3 reads CASSIVDRAGYGYTF. In nucleotides, the CDR3 is TGTGCCAGTAGTATAGTGGACAGGGCAGGCTATGGCTACACCTTC. V is TRBV19 and J is TRBJ1-2; TRBD1 agrees at 8 bases. Trimming cost V 1 base and J 4 bases; bases outside gene matches: 5. The germline gives CDR1 LNHDA, CDR2 SQIVND (reference sequence). The CDR3 spans 15 residues.

The V and J genes are TRBV27 and TRBJ1-1; a weak D match, TRBD1 (6 bases). Trimming shortened V by 5 bases and J by 0 bases, and 19 bases separated the two germline ends. The germline CDR1 and CDR2 sequences are MNHEY and SMNVEV (reference sequence). The CDR3 has 17 amino acids. CDR3 region: CASSSRDMWYLNTEAFF. CDR3 nucleotides: TGTGCCAGCAGTAGCCGGGACATGTGGTATTTGAACACTGAAGCTTTCTTT.

The chain couples TRBV5-1 to TRBJ2-1, with 10 bases that match TRBD2. The ends lost 3 bases at V and 12 bases at J; junction bases unmatched: 15. This CDR3 has 16 amino acids. Germline loops: CDR1 SGHRS, CDR2 YFSETQ. The DNA of the CDR3 is TGCGCCAGCAGCTCGACGGATGCTAGCGGGGGTGGAGGGCAGTTCTTC. Encoded protein: CASSSTDASGGGGQFF.

The rearrangement uses TRBV5-4 and TRBJ2-3; tentative D call: TRBD2 (6 bases). Trimming pared 0 bases from V and 0 bases from J, leaving 11 bases between. The CDR3 is 16 residues long. Germline CDR1 SGHNT, CDR2 YYREEE (reference sequence). CDR3 coding DNA: TGTGCCAGCAGCTTGGTCGGGGGTGCTAGCACAGATACGCAGTATTTT. Translated, it gives CASSLVGGASTDTQYF.

The rearrangement links TRBV6-2 or TRBV6-3 to TRBJ2-5; D remains unclear. The CDR3 totals 11 residues. Germline V gene data show CDR1 as MNHEY and CDR2 as SVGEGT. The germline V and J ends were trimmed by 6 bases and 7 bases, with 9 bases remaining between them. CDR3 nucleotide sequence: TGTGCCAGCAGCCCACAGTGGACCCAGTACTTC. This sequence encodes CASSPQWTQYF.

This rearrangement joins TRBV7-9 to TRBJ1-6; D unresolved. Germline V gene lookup returns CDR1 SEHNR and CDR2 FQNEAQ (reference sequence). The CDR3 consists of 16 residues. Trimming removed 5 bases from V and 2 bases from J, with 13 bases in between. The CDR3 spells CASSPSGHTYNSPLHF. The DNA of the CDR3 is TGTGCCAGCAGCCCAAGCGGGCATACCTATAATTCACCCCTCCACTTT. Full variable domain (remainder filled in from reference TRBV7-9 and TRBJ1-6): DTGVSQNPRHKITKRGQNVTFRCDPISEHNRLYWYRQTLGQGPEFLTYFQNEAQLEKSRLLSDRFSAERPKGSFSTLEIQRTEQGDSAMYLCASSPSGHTYNSPLHFGNGTRLTVT.

The CDR3 sequence is CASSQGGYSNQPQHF. The CDR3 coding sequence is TGTGCCAGCAGCCAAGGCGGGTATAGCAATCAGCCCCAGCATTTT. The rearrangement links TRBV3-1 (or the pseudogene TRBV3-2) to TRBJ1-5, with D unresolved. In germline, CDR1 is LGHDT, CDR2 YNNKEL (reference sequence). CDR3 length equals 15 residues. The V end lost 1 base, the J end lost 0 bases, and 7 bases lay between the germline ends.

V is TRBV19 and J is TRBJ2-5; tentative D call: TRBD1 (6 bases). Trimming left V 6 bases short and J 0 bases short, with 8 bases between. Looked up from germline, CDR1 is LNHDA and CDR2 is SQIVND (reference sequence). This CDR3 has 13 residues. The CDR3 is CASRQGNQETQYF. Written as DNA, the CDR3 is TGTGCCAGTAGGCAGGGGAACCAAGAGACCCAGTACTTC. The full variable domain, completed using reference TRBV19 and TRBJ2-5, is DGGITQSPKYLFRKEGQNVTLSCEQNLNHDAMYWYRQDPGQGLRLIYYSQIVNDFQKGDIAEGYSVSREKKESFPLTVTSAQKNPTAFYLCASRQGNQETQYFGPGTRLLVL.

This chain connects TRBV15 to TRBJ2-5; the match to TRBD1 covers 7 bases. This CDR3 spans 14 amino acids. Germline CDR1 and CDR2: LNHNV and YYDKDF (reference sequence). Trimming took 4 bases from V and 4 from J; bases not matched to a gene: 6. The CDR3 reads CATSMRTGRETQYF. DNA for the CDR3: TGTGCCACCAGCATGCGGACAGGCCGAGAGACCCAGTACTTC.

This rearrangement joins TRBV28 to TRBJ1-5; the D is unclear. This CDR3 has 13 residues. Germline V gives CDR1 MDHEN, CDR2 SYDVKM. V was trimmed by 5 bases and J by 4 bases, leaving 9 bases between them. CDR3 sequence reads: CASSNYPNQPQHF. In nucleotides, the CDR3 is TGTGCCAGCAGTAACTACCCAAATCAGCCCCAGCATTTT.

Only one count was recorded for this clone. The chain is built from TRBV5-1 and TRBJ1-5; 8 bases map to TRBD1. The CDR3 is made up of 15 amino acids. Losses at the gene ends were 2 bases for V and 5 bases for J; bases not matched to a gene: 6. Germline V lookup: CDR1 SGHRS, CDR2 YFSETQ. In DNA, the CDR3 is TGCGCCAGCAGCTTTACAGGGGGGGGTGATCAGCCCCAGCATTTT. This translates into CASSFTGGGDQPQHF.

The chain joins TRBV30 to TRBJ2-7; 7 bases are shared with TRBD1. Per germline, CDR1 GTSNPN and CDR2 SVGIG (reference sequence). J gave up 2 bases and V 7 bases, and 2 bases lay outside the gene matches. The CDR3 runs to 11 residues. CDR3 nucleotide sequence: TGTGCCTCCGGGACAGCCTACGAGCAGTACTTC. This translates into CASGTAYEQYF.

The V and J genes are TRBV5-1 and TRBJ1-1, with D possibly TRBD1 on 6 matching bases. This CDR3 contains 14 residues. Trimming removed 6 bases at V and 5 bases at J, with 17 bases between. Germline loops: CDR1 SGHRS, CDR2 YFSETQ. The CDR3 loop reads CASTGLGGDTEAFF. The CDR3 bases are TGCGCCAGCACAGGATTAGGGGGGGATACTGAAGCTTTCTTT.

The chain has TRBV7-8 and TRBJ1-3; D is unclear. The CDR3 sequence is 15 residues long. From germline, CDR1 is SGHVS and CDR2 FQNEAQ. V lost 1 base and J lost 4, with 11 bases in between. CDR3 DNA sequence: TGTGCCAGCAGCTTAGTCGGGGAGGCGGGAAACACCATATATTTT. This encodes CASSLVGEAGNTIYF.

V is TRBV2 and J is TRBJ1-4, with a possible D match to TRBD1 (5 bases). Germline V gene lookup returns CDR1 SNHLY and CDR2 FYNNEI. The CDR3 spans 14 residues. Trimming removed 3 bases at V and 5 bases at J, with 10 bases between. The CDR3 nucleotides are TGTGCCAGCAGTGACAGGACAAGAAATGAAAAACTGTTTTTT. It codes for CASSDRTRNEKLFF.

Concerning this clone itself: This sample also contains other DNA sequences that code for the same CDR3. The V gene is TRBV20-1, the J gene TRBJ1-1, with D unresolved. Trimming took off 6 bases at V and 3 bases at J, with 5 bases between the two ends. The CDR3 consists of 10 residues. Germline V gene sequence: CDR1 DFQATT, CDR2 SNEGSKA (reference sequence). Written as DNA, the CDR3 is TGCAGTGCCCCTGACACTGAAGCTTTCTTT. Residues: CSAPDTEAFF.

The chain links TRBV3-1 (or the pseudogene TRBV3-2) to TRBJ1-6, with D perhaps matching TRBD1 (5 bases). The CDR3 is 12 residues long. Trimming pared 4 bases from V and 9 bases from J, leaving 7 bases between. Per the germline V gene, CDR1 is LGHDT and CDR2 is YNNKEL (reference sequence). As DNA, the CDR3 is TGTGCCAGCAGCCTCAGGGTTTCACCCCTCCACTTT. This translates into CASSLRVSPLHF.

This clone was detected a few times. The CDR3 is CASTVMDRYTEAFF. The CDR3 region has the DNA TGTGCCAGCACCGTAATGGACAGGTACACTGAAGCTTTCTTT. The gene calls are TRBV5-6 and TRBJ1-1, with 7 bases that match TRBD1. The ends lost 6 bases at V and 3 bases at J; junction bases unmatched: 8. This CDR3 spans 14 amino acids. Germline V gene sequence: CDR1 SGHDT, CDR2 YYEEEE.

J is TRBJ1-4 and V is TRBV29-1, with D possibly being TRBD1 (5 bases). Germline V lookup: CDR1 SQVTM, CDR2 ANQGSEA. This CDR3 has 12 residues. Trimming pared 4 bases from V and 5 bases from J, leaving 8 bases between. The CDR3 sequence is CSVVAGNEKLFF. For the CDR3, the DNA is TGCAGCGTTGTGGCAGGGAATGAAAAACTGTTTTTT.

The V call is TRBV6-5, the J call TRBJ2-7, with D possibly matching TRBD2 (5 bases). V lost 4 bases and J lost 3, with 10 bases in between. Germline CDR1 and CDR2: MNHEY and SVGAGI. The CDR3 is 13 amino acids. CDR3 DNA: TGTGCCAGCAGTTCGGGGTTTAACTACGAGCAGTACTTC. Residues: CASSSGFNYEQYF.

This chain links TRBV7-2 with TRBJ2-4; the match to TRBD2 covers 13 bases. The CDR3 is made up of 16 amino acids. V gave up 5 bases and J gave up 5 bases; unmatched junction bases: 6. Per germline, CDR1 SGHTA and CDR2 FQGNSA. The CDR3 bases are TGTGCCAGCAGCCTCGGGACTAGCGGGGTTCAAAACATTCAGTACTTC. Translating gives CASSLGTSGVQNIQYF.

This clone was found a few times. The V call is TRBV6-2 or TRBV6-3, the J call TRBJ1-2; 10 bases match TRBD1. Trimming cost V 2 bases and J 8 bases; bases outside gene matches: 5. CDR1 and CDR2 (germline): MNHEY, SVGEGT. This CDR3 region has 14 residues. The CDR3 sequence is CASSYVRDRGGYTF. The CDR3 DNA follows: TGTGCCAGCAGTTACGTACGGGACAGGGGCGGCTACACCTTC.

The chain links TRBV19 to TRBJ1-5, with TRBD1 as a possible D gene (5 bases). The CDR3 totals 17 residues. V gave up 2 bases and J gave up 1 base, with 15 bases separating them. Germline CDR1 and CDR2: LNHDA and SQIVND (reference sequence). CDR3 protein: CASSIQDTWRSNQPQHF. The CDR3 DNA follows: TGTGCCAGTAGTATACAGGACACATGGAGAAGCAATCAGCCCCAGCATTTT. Together with reference TRBV19 and TRBJ1-5, the CDR3 gives the full variable domain: DGGITQSPKYLFRKEGQNVTLSCEQNLNHDAMYWYRQDPGQGLRLIYYSQIVNDFQKGDIAEGYSVSREKKESFPLTVTSAQKNPTAFYLCASSIQDTWRSNQPQHFGDGTRLSIL.

This clone has more than one count but fewer than ten. The chain employs TRBV3-1 (or the pseudogene TRBV3-2) and TRBJ1-5, with D possibly being TRBD1 (5 bases). Trimming left V 3 bases short and J 6 bases short, with 9 bases between. The CDR3 spans 13 residues. Germline V gene data show CDR1 as LGHDT and CDR2 as YNNKEL (reference sequence). The CDR3 spells CASSQRGGQPQHF. The CDR3 DNA sequence: TGTGCCAGCAGCCAGAGGGGAGGTCAGCCCCAGCATTTT.

The V gene is TRBV4-1, the J gene TRBJ2-7; no reliable D call. This CDR3 has 13 amino acids. Germline CDR1 and CDR2: MGHRA and YSYEKL. The V and J ends lost 0 bases and 3 bases respectively, with 6 bases between them. The CDR3 sequence: CASSQDHGYEQYF. DNA for the CDR3: TGCGCCAGCAGCCAAGATCACGGCTACGAGCAGTACTTC.

A single count supports this clone. The rearrangement joins TRBV30 to TRBJ2-1; no clear D. The V gene lost 1 base and the J gene lost 7 bases, with 11 bases spanning the gap. Germline CDR1 reads GTSNPN; CDR2 reads SVGIG (reference sequence). There are 13 residues in the CDR3. CDR3 DNA sequence: TGTGCCTGGAGTGCGGAGAAATGGAATGAGCAGTTCTTC. Its translation is CAWSAEKWNEQFF.

V and J are TRBV7-9 and TRBJ2-7; TRBD1 aligns across 7 bases. With 0 bases clipped from V and 3 bases from J, the junction kept 2 bases outside the gene matches. There are 14 residues in the CDR3. CDR1 and CDR2 from the germline V gene are SEHNR and FQNEAQ (reference sequence). CDR3 sequence (DNA): TGTGCCAGCAGCTTAGCGGGACAGCTCTACGAGCAGTACTTC. It encodes CASSLAGQLYEQYF.

The V and J genes are TRBV15 and TRBJ1-5; a possible D gene is TRBD1 (6 bases). The length of the CDR3 is 16 residues. The germline V gene encodes CDR1 LNHNV and CDR2 YYDKDF (reference sequence). The ends were cut back, 1 base at V and 3 bases at J, with 13 bases in the middle. The CDR3 sequence is CATSRAGNRDNQPQHF. The CDR3 DNA sequence: TGTGCCACCAGCAGAGCCGGGAACAGGGACAATCAGCCCCAGCATTTT.

The chain has TRBV24-1 and TRBJ2-3, with D unresolved. The CDR3 spans 13 residues. Trimming left V 5 bases short and J 6 bases short, with 11 bases between. The germline V gene encodes CDR1 KGHDR and CDR2 SFDVKD. The CDR3 protein is CATSVGALDTQYF. For the CDR3, the DNA is TGTGCCACCAGTGTGGGCGCATTGGATACGCAGTATTTT.